This TCR beta chain was identified during a study of early T cells in non-severe SARS-CoV-2 infection. Turning to the study itself: The chains were unpaired, and the sequenced material was bulk RNA from unsorted whole blood.

Notes on the study in general: Clonotype matching in VDJdb favored anti-spike CD8 responses and did not capture private and CD4 specificities.

Points on this clonotype: Antigen unknown.

Unique molecular identifiers were attached to individual cDNA molecules. A single record per CDR3 protein comes from TCRdb applying MiXCR to the 5' RACE reads. Among around 77,000 distinct CDR3 sequences listed, 10% were seen once. After removal of 6 bases from V and 1 base from J, the junction contained 7 bases not matched to a gene. The CDR3 extends over 15 amino acids. Germline lookup yields CDR1 KGHSH and CDR2 LQKENI. This specimen was whole blood, taken at baseline. The J gene is TRBJ2-3, the V gene TRBV18; 7 bases align to TRBD1. The sequence derives from an adult who was a healthcare worker with PCR-confirmed SARS-CoV-2 infection or an uninfected control (not recorded which). CDR3 sequence: CASSARGLGTDTQYF. CDR3 bases: TGTGCCAGCTCGGCAAGGGGGCTGGGCACAGATACGCAGTATTTT. Looking up the rest from reference TRBV18 and TRBJ2-3 gives the full variable domain: NAGVMQNPRHLVRRRGQEARLRCSPMKGHSHVYWYRQLPEEGLKFMVYLQKENIIDESGMPKERFSAEFPKEGPSILRIQQVVRGDSAAYFCASSARGLGTDTQYFGPGTRLTVL.